A selection of T cell receptor beta chains follows, all from one sample in a study of T cell changes during pregnancy in multiple sclerosis. Libraries were prepared by immunoSEQ multiplex PCR; TCRdb keeps only in-frame clonotypes and omits some of them. The sample records 25,000 to 35,000 clones, 80% to 95% being singletons. The sequencing used CD8+ T cells from peripheral blood mononuclear cells, collected before pregnancy. The receptors originated from a female donor with multiple sclerosis, enrolled in a pregnancy study. Each CDR3 is given with its conserved first and last residue. D genes are given only for firm matches. Size is stated for part of the rows, as once, few or many counts, or as a class when the clone is expanded.

V	J	size	D	CDR3	DNA
TRBV7-8	TRBJ1-5	-	-	CASSLMWLGANQPQHF	TGTGCCAGCAGCTTAATGTGGCTAGGGGCCAATCAGCCCCAGCATTTT
TRBV9	TRBJ1-3	-	-	CASSVGFRSSGNTIYF	TGTGCCAGCAGCGTAGGTTTCCGGAGCTCTGGAAACACCATATATTTT
TRBV5-4	TRBJ2-7	-	TRBD2	CASSTVPSGSSYEQYF	TGTGCCAGCAGCACCGTCCCTAGCGGGAGCTCCTACGAGCAGTACTTC
TRBV19	TRBJ1-1	-	-	CASSGGTGGNTEAFF	TGTGCCAGTAGTGGTGGGACGGGAGGAAACACTGAAGCTTTCTTT
TRBV11-2	TRBJ2-1	-	TRBD2	CASSLLAATYNEQFF	TGTGCCAGCAGCCTTCTAGCGGCCACCTACAATGAGCAGTTCTTC
TRBV7-9	TRBJ2-7	-	-	CASSLVFRSYEQYF	TGTGCCAGCAGCTTAGTCTTCCGTAGCTACGAGCAGTACTTC
TRBV27	TRBJ2-1	-	TRBD1	CASSPYPQGARGNEQFF	TGTGCCAGCAGTCCCTACCCCCAGGGGGCGCGAGGAAATGAGCAGTTCTTC
TRBV28	TRBJ1-5	-	TRBD1	CASSFPPGQEVQPQHF	TGTGCCAGCAGTTTCCCACCGGGACAGGAAGTTCAGCCCCAGCATTTT
TRBV4-3	TRBJ1-1	-	-	CASSQARDLNTEAFF	TGCGCCAGCAGCCAAGCGAGGGATCTGAACACTGAAGCTTTCTTT
TRBV7-2	TRBJ1-2	once	TRBD1	CAGSPPGQGRYGYTF	TGTGCCGGCAGCCCACCGGGACAGGGACGCTATGGCTACACCTTC
TRBV27	TRBJ1-2	-	-	CASSQSGFYGYTF	TGTGCCAGCAGTCAGTCGGGGTTCTATGGCTACACCTTC